Listed below are T cell receptor beta chains from one sample, sequenced in a study of blood T cell repertoires in COVID-19. Only in-frame clones appear in the TCRdb table, and some are missing; sequencing was by immunoSEQ multiplex PCR. The table includes about 230,000 clones, about 90% detected once. Sequencing was carried out using PBMCs or T cells enriched from blood (not recorded which). These receptors were collected from a woman aged 25 to 45 with acute COVID-19. CDR3s include the opening cysteine and the closing phenylalanine or tryptophan. Fields, in order: CDR3 length, V gene, J gene, CDR3 protein.

cdr3_length: 14; v_call: TRBV4-1; j_call: TRBJ1-1; cdr3_aa: CASSPQAGNTEAFF
cdr3_length: 12; v_call: TRBV12-3/TRBV12-4; j_call: TRBJ2-3; cdr3_aa: CASSFGGDTQYF
cdr3_length: 14; v_call: TRBV7-8; j_call: TRBJ1-1; cdr3_aa: CASSLTSDRAEAFF
cdr3_length: 12; v_call: TRBV29-1; j_call: TRBJ1-1; cdr3_aa: CSVEYPQGEAFF
cdr3_length: 14; v_call: TRBV10-3; j_call: TRBJ1-5; cdr3_aa: CAISEEVSNQPQHF
cdr3_length: 15; v_call: TRBV10-3; j_call: TRBJ2-7; cdr3_aa: CAINAPGQGVYEQYF
cdr3_length: 12; v_call: TRBV6-5; j_call: TRBJ1-1; cdr3_aa: CASSRAQGEAFF
cdr3_length: 15; v_call: TRBV5-6; j_call: TRBJ1-1; cdr3_aa: CASSQGQVMNTEAFF
cdr3_length: 13; v_call: TRBV10-2; j_call: TRBJ2-7; cdr3_aa: CAIGTGKHDEQYF
cdr3_length: 15; v_call: TRBV5-1; j_call: TRBJ1-1; cdr3_aa: CASSPREGSGTEAFF
cdr3_length: 18; v_call: TRBV6-6; j_call: TRBJ1-6; cdr3_aa: CASSPSGTESSYNSPLHF
cdr3_length: 15; v_call: TRBV13; j_call: TRBJ2-7; cdr3_aa: CASSFIAGGAYEQYF
cdr3_length: 12; v_call: TRBV2; j_call: TRBJ1-2; cdr3_aa: CASARQAYGYTF
cdr3_length: 14; v_call: TRBV11-2; j_call: TRBJ2-5; cdr3_aa: CASSLDLAGETQYF
cdr3_length: 13; v_call: TRBV12-3/TRBV12-4; j_call: TRBJ2-1; cdr3_aa: CASGRSSYNEQFF
cdr3_length: 13; v_call: TRBV23-1; j_call: TRBJ1-2; cdr3_aa: CASSQSKGMGYTF
cdr3_length: 16; v_call: TRBV7-3; j_call: TRBJ2-2; cdr3_aa: CASSLGPTLNTGELFF
cdr3_length: 14; v_call: TRBV30; j_call: TRBJ1-5; cdr3_aa: CAWSPGAGDQPQHF
cdr3_length: 14; v_call: TRBV19; j_call: TRBJ1-5; cdr3_aa: CASSMRQGDQPQHF
cdr3_length: 14; v_call: TRBV6-5; j_call: TRBJ2-7; cdr3_aa: CASSYSRGNYEQYF
cdr3_length: 15; v_call: TRBV7-9; j_call: TRBJ1-6; cdr3_aa: CASSLVQGSSSPLHF
cdr3_length: 13; v_call: TRBV3-1/TRBV3-2; j_call: TRBJ1-2; cdr3_aa: CASSQVEGSGYTF
cdr3_length: 14; v_call: TRBV29-1; j_call: TRBJ1-4; cdr3_aa: CSARTGLTNEKLFF
cdr3_length: 15; v_call: TRBV5-6; j_call: TRBJ1-5; cdr3_aa: CASSRGGAPSEPQHF
cdr3_length: 15; v_call: TRBV6-5; j_call: TRBJ1-2; cdr3_aa: CASSYRDRPHYGYTF
cdr3_length: 12; v_call: TRBV6-2/TRBV6-3; j_call: TRBJ2-7; cdr3_aa: CASSWETGLQYF
cdr3_length: 18; v_call: TRBV3-1/TRBV3-2; j_call: TRBJ2-3; cdr3_aa: CASSQDLDLAGRTDTQYF
cdr3_length: 15; v_call: TRBV27; j_call: TRBJ2-1; cdr3_aa: CASSLRGGGYNEQFF
cdr3_length: 14; v_call: TRBV5-1; j_call: TRBJ2-5; cdr3_aa: CASSPLGGQETQYF
cdr3_length: 14; v_call: TRBV10-3; j_call: TRBJ1-2; cdr3_aa: CAISLGQALDGYTF
cdr3_length: 15; v_call: TRBV6-5; j_call: TRBJ1-1; cdr3_aa: CASSSSRGGGTEAFF
cdr3_length: 15; v_call: TRBV7-8; j_call: TRBJ1-4; cdr3_aa: CASSSRDRGQEKLFF
cdr3_length: 15; v_call: TRBV5-1; j_call: TRBJ1-2; cdr3_aa: CASSLAGTGTDGYTF
cdr3_length: 15; v_call: TRBV7-8; j_call: TRBJ1-5; cdr3_aa: CASSRDPREDQPQHF
cdr3_length: 14; v_call: TRBV25-1; j_call: TRBJ2-2; cdr3_aa: CASMAAVHTGELFF
cdr3_length: 14; v_call: TRBV6-5; j_call: TRBJ1-5; cdr3_aa: CASRRTGGNQPQHF
cdr3_length: 13; v_call: TRBV29-1; j_call: TRBJ1-1; cdr3_aa: CSVLAGGPAEAFF
cdr3_length: 14; v_call: TRBV19; j_call: TRBJ1-5; cdr3_aa: CASWGQGGNQPQHF
cdr3_length: 13; v_call: TRBV15; j_call: TRBJ1-2; cdr3_aa: CATSLTGEYGYTF
cdr3_length: 15; v_call: TRBV7-2; j_call: TRBJ2-7; cdr3_aa: CASSLGHGLSYEQYF
cdr3_length: 12; v_call: TRBV29-1; j_call: TRBJ1-1; cdr3_aa: CSAYEGYTEAFF
cdr3_length: 15; v_call: TRBV11-2; j_call: TRBJ1-2; cdr3_aa: CASSFTGGTDYGYTF
cdr3_length: 14; v_call: TRBV6-5; j_call: TRBJ1-5; cdr3_aa: CATDSGFSNQPQHF
cdr3_length: 13; v_call: TRBV30; j_call: TRBJ1-4; cdr3_aa: CAWRDRGSEKLFF
cdr3_length: 15; v_call: TRBV10-3; j_call: TRBJ1-3; cdr3_aa: CAISAPGELGNTIYF
cdr3_length: 15; v_call: TRBV9; j_call: TRBJ2-7; cdr3_aa: CASSVGPGISYEQYF
cdr3_length: 16; v_call: TRBV7-2; j_call: TRBJ1-3; cdr3_aa: CASSLNGGSSGNTIYF
cdr3_length: 15; v_call: TRBV5-6; j_call: TRBJ2-2; cdr3_aa: CASSIIGGASRELFF
cdr3_length: 13; v_call: TRBV30; j_call: TRBJ1-5; cdr3_aa: CAWTTDSNQPQHF
cdr3_length: 14; v_call: TRBV9; j_call: TRBJ1-2; cdr3_aa: CASSPQPANYGYTF